Listed below are T cell receptor beta chains from one sample, sequenced in a study of CD8 T cells in Susac syndrome. TCRdb processed the immunoSEQ multiplex PCR reads anew with MiXCR; each CDR3 protein has one entry. This sample yields about 250,000 distinct CDR3 sequences, of which just under 95% are seen a single time; 0.065% to 0.08% belongs to the top ten. Sequences were obtained from CD4+ T cells from PBMCs. These receptors came from a human donor with multiple sclerosis. Both conserved end residues are part of each CDR3. A D gene is named only where the DNA matches it firmly.

TRBV30	-	TRBJ2-7	TGTGCCTGGAGTGTACCGGCCTCCGAGCAGTACTTC	CAWSVPASEQYF
TRBV5-1	TRBD1	TRBJ2-5	TGCGCCAGCAGCTTGACAGGGGTGTACCAAGAGACCCAGTACTTC	CASSLTGVYQETQYF
TRBV12-3/TRBV12-4	-	TRBJ2-4	TGTGCCAGCAGGAGGGGCGGGGTAAACATTCAGTACTTC	CASRRGGVNIQYF
TRBV5-1	-	TRBJ2-5	TGCGCCAGCAGCTTGGTAGGCAGGGACCAAGAGACCCAGTACTTC	CASSLVGRDQETQYF
TRBV6-1	TRBD1	TRBJ2-3	TGTGCCGGACCCAAGGGGGCGAGCGCAGATACGCAGTATTTT	CAGPKGASADTQYF
TRBV7-2	TRBD1	TRBJ2-3	TGTGCCAGCAGCCCAGAGGGGGCAGGCACAGATACGCAGTATTTT	CASSPEGAGTDTQYF
TRBV24-1	TRBD1	TRBJ2-6	TGTGCCACCAGTGATGGACAGGGAAGCTCTGGGGCCAACGTCCTGACTTTC	CATSDGQGSSGANVLTF
TRBV11-2	-	TRBJ1-1	TGTGCCAGCAGCCCCGGGACTGTCTCTGAAGCTTTCTTT	CASSPGTVSEAFF
TRBV29-1	TRBD2	TRBJ2-3	TGCAGCGTTGGCGGGAGGGCCAAAGATACGCAGTATTTT	CSVGGRAKDTQYF
TRBV29-1	TRBD2	TRBJ2-3	TGCAGCGTTGAAGTCGGCGGGGGAGGTACGCAGTATTTT	CSVEVGGGGTQYF
TRBV13	-	TRBJ1-2	TGTACCAGCAGCTTAAGCTCCCTCTATGGCTACACCTTC	CTSSLSSLYGYTF
TRBV7-9	-	TRBJ1-5	TGTGCCAGCAGCCGAGGGGACGGCAATCAGCCCCAGCATTTT	CASSRGDGNQPQHF
TRBV13	-	TRBJ1-2	TGTGCCAGCAGCTTGCTCACAGGGAACTATGGCTACACCTTC	CASSLLTGNYGYTF